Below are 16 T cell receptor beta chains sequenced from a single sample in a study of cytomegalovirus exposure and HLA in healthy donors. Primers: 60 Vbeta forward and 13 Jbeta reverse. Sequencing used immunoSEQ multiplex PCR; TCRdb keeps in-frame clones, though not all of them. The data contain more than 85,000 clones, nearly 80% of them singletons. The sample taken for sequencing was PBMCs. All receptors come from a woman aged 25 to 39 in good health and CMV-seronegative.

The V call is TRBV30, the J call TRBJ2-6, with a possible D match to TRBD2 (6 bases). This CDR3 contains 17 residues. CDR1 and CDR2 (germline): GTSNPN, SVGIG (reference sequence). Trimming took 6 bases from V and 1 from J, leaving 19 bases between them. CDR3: CACTVGGGWSGANVLTF. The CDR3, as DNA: TGTGCCTGTACAGTCGGGGGAGGATGGTCTGGGGCCAACGTCCTGACTTTC.

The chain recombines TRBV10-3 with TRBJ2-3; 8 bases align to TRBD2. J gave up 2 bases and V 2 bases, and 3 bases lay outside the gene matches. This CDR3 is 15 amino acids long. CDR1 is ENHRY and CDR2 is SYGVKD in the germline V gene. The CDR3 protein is CAISERRGDTDTQYF. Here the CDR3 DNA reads TGTGCCATCAGTGAGCGGCGGGGGGACACAGATACGCAGTATTTT.

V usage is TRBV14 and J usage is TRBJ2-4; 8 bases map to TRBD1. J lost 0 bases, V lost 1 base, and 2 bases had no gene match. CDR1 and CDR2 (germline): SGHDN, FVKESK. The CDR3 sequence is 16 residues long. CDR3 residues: CASSQGQGTAKNIQYF. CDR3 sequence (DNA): TGTGCCAGCAGCCAAGGACAGGGGACAGCCAAAAACATTCAGTACTTC.

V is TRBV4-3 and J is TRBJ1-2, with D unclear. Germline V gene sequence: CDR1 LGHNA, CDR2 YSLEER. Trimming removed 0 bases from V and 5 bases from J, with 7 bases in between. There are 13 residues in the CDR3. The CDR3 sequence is CASSQDMRYGYTF. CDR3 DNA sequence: TGCGCCAGCAGCCAAGATATGCGGTATGGCTACACCTTC.

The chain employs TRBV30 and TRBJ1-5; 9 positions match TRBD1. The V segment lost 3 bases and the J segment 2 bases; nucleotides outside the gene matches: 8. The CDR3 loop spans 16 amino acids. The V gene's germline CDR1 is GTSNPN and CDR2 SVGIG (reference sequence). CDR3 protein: CAWREGQGNGNQPQHF. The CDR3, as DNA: TGTGCCTGGAGGGAGGGACAGGGAAACGGCAATCAGCCCCAGCATTTT.

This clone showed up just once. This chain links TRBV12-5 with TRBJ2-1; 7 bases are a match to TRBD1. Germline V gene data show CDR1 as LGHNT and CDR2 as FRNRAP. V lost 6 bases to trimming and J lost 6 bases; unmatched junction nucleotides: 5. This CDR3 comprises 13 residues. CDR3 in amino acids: CASGQGVGNEQFF. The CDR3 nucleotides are TGTGCTAGTGGCCAGGGGGTCGGCAATGAGCAGTTCTTC.

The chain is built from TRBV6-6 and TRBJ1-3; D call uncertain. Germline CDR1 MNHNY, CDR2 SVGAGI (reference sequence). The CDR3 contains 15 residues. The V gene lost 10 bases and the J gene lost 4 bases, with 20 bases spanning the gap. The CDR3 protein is CATLSSLITGNTIYF. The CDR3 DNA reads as TGTGCCACCCTCTCGTCACTCATAACGGGAAACACCATATATTTT.

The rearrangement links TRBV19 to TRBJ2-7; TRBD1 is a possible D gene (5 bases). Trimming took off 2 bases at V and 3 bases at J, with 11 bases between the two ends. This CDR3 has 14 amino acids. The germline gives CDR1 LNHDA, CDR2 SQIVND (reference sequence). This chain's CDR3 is CASSIQGKSYEQYF. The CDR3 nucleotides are TGTGCCAGTAGTATACAGGGTAAGAGCTACGAGCAGTACTTC.

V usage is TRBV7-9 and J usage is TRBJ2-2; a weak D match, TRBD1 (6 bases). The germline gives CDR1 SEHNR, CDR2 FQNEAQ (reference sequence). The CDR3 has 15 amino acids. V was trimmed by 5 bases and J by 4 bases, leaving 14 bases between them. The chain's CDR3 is CASSAGTPGTGELFF. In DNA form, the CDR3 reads TGTGCCAGCAGCGCCGGGACACCTGGCACCGGGGAGCTGTTTTTT. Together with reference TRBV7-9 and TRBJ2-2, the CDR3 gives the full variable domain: DTGVSQNPRHKITKRGQNVTFRCDPISEHNRLYWYRQTLGQGPEFLTYFQNEAQLEKSRLLSDRFSAERPKGSFSTLEIQRTEQGDSAMYLCASSAGTPGTGELFFGEGSRLTVL.

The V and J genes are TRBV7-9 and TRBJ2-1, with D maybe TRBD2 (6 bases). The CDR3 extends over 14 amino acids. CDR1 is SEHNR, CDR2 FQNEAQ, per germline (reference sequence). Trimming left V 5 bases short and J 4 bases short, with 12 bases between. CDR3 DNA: TGTGCCAGCAGCCTTAGGGAGGCGTACAATGAGCAGTTCTTC. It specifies CASSLREAYNEQFF.

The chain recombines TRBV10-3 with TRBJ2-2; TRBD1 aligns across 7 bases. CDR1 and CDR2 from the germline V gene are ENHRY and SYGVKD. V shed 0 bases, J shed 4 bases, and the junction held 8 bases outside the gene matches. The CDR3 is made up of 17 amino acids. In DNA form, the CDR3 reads TGTGCCATCAGTGAGTCGTTTGGGTCAGGGGGCACCGGGGAGCTGTTTTTT. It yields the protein CAISESFGSGGTGELFF.

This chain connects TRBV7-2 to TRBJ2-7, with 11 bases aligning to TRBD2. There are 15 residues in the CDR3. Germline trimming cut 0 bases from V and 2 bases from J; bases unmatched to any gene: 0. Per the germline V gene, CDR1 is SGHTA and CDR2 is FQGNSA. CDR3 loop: CASSLAGLAAYEQYF. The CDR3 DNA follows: TGTGCCAGCAGCTTAGCGGGACTAGCGGCCTACGAGCAGTACTTC.

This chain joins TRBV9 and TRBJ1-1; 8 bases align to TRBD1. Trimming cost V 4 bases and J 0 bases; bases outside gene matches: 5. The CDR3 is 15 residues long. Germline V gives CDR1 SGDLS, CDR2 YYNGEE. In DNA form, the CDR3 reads TGTGCCAGCAGCCCCCAGGGACAGGTGAACACTGAAGCTTTCTTT. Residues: CASSPQGQVNTEAFF. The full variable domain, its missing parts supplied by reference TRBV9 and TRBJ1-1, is DSGVTQTPKHLITATGQRVTLRCSPRSGDLSVYWYQQSLDQGLQFLIQYYNGEERAKGNILERFSAQQFPDLHSELNLSSLELGDSALYFCASSPQGQVNTEAFFGQGTRLTVV.

CDR3 in amino acids: CASSVGQGMNQPQHF. CDR3 nucleotides: TGTGCCAGCAGCGTAGGGCAGGGGATGAATCAGCCCCAGCATTTT. The rearrangement joins TRBV9 to TRBJ1-5; maybe TRBD1 (6 bases). The CDR3 length is 15 residues. Trimming left V 0 bases short and J 4 bases short, with 11 bases between. CDR1 is SGDLS and CDR2 is YYNGEE in the germline V gene.

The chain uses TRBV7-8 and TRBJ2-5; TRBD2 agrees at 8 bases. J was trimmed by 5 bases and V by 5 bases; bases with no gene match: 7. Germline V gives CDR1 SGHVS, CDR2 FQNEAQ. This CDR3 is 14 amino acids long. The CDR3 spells CASSPSGGGETQYF. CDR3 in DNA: TGTGCCAGCAGCCCCTCGGGCGGGGGGGAGACCCAGTACTTC.

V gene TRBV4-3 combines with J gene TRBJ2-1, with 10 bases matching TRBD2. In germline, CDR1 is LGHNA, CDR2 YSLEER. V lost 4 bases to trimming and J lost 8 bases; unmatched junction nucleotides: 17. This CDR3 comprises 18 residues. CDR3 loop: CASSLNTGTSVGFDEQFF. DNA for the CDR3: TGCGCCAGCAGCCTAAATACCGGGACTAGCGTAGGGTTCGATGAGCAGTTCTTC.